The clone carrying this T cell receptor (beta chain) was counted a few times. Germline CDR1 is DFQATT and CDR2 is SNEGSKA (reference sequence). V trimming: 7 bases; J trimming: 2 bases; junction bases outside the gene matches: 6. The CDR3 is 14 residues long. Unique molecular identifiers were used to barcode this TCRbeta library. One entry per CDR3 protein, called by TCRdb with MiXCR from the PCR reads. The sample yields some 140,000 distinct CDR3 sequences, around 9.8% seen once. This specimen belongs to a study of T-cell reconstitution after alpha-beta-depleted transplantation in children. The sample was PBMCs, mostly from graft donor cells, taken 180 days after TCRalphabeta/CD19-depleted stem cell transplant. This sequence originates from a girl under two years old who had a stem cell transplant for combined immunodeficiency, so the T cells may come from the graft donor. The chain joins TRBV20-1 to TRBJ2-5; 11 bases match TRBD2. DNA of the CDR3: TGCAGTGGTACACTAGCGGGGGTGCAAGAGACCCAGTACTTC. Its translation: CSGTLAGVQETQYF.